This record looks at one TCR beta chain sequence and its context. Its antigen is not known. The entry originates in a study of T-cell memory formation after mild COVID-19. Notes on the study in general: Cross-reactive memory apparently joined, as some responding clones appeared in pre-infection memory. Among clones peaking at day 37 in the second wave, SARS-CoV-2 specificity remained unconfirmed.

Libraries for TCRalpha and TCRbeta carried sample barcodes and unique molecular identifiers via 5'RACE. TCRdb ran MiXCR on the 5' RACE reads and lists one entry per CDR3 protein. The top ten clones hold about a fifth of a sample with around 340,000 distinct CDR3 sequences, roughly an eighth of them seen once. Germline V gene lookup returns CDR1 SEHNR and CDR2 FQNEAQ (reference sequence). V trimming: 4 bases; J trimming: 4 bases; junction bases outside the gene matches: 15. This CDR3 region has 17 residues. The chain couples TRBV7-9 to TRBJ2-7; 8 positions agree with TRBD1. The sample comprised PBMCs or a T cell subset sorted from them (not recorded which). The source of this sequence is a man younger than 30 who had mild COVID-19 (a few samples of this study predate the infection). Cell type and time point are not known. The CDR3 sequence: CASSSKTGDIHLYEQYF. The DNA for the CDR3 is TGTGCCAGCAGCTCTAAGACAGGGGATATTCACCTTTACGAGCAGTACTTC.